One and the same sample provided the 2 T cell receptor beta chains below, sequenced in a study of early T cells in non-severe SARS-CoV-2 infection. TCRdb re-called the 5' RACE reads with MiXCR, one entry per CDR3 protein. The table includes around 33,000 distinct CDR3 sequences, approximately 4.2% detected once. The sample consisted of whole blood. The receptors were sampled from an adult who was a healthcare worker with PCR-confirmed SARS-CoV-2 infection or an uninfected control (not recorded which).

The table lists this clonotype with many counts. The chain employs TRBV28 and TRBJ1-1; tentative D call: TRBD1 (5 bases). This CDR3 is built from 15 residues. Germline CDR1 reads MDHEN; CDR2 reads SYDVKM. With 2 bases removed from V and 5 bases from J, the gap between germline ends came to 15 bases. The CDR3 spells CASSLEGKFGTEAFF. CDR3 DNA sequence: TGTGCCAGCAGTTTAGAGGGGAAGTTCGGGACTGAAGCTTTCTTT.

This clonotype was recorded many times. This sequence joins TRBV20-1 and TRBJ1-1; TRBD1 is a possible D gene (5 bases). Germline-derived CDR1 and CDR2 are DFQATT and SNEGSKA (reference sequence). Trimming took 4 bases from V and 2 from J, leaving 20 bases between them. This CDR3 is 16 amino acids long. The CDR3 is CSANRGTRLRNTEAFF. The CDR3 region has the DNA TGCAGTGCTAACCGGGGCACTCGGCTGAGAAACACTGAAGCTTTCTTT.